This T cell receptor (beta chain) was identified in a study of immune evolution from preneoplasia to lung adenocarcinoma. The CDR3 covers 15 residues. Unmatched junction bases numbered 4, after V lost 0 bases and J lost 3 bases. Per germline, CDR1 SGDLS and CDR2 YYNGEE. TCRdb keeps only in-frame clones here, not all; method: immunoSEQ multiplex PCR. The top ten clones hold 2.5% to 3% of a sample with around 7,500 clones, around three quarters of them seen once. V usage is TRBV9 and J usage is TRBJ2-3, with 7 bases aligning to TRBD2. Sequenced sample: FFPE invasive lung adenocarcinoma tissue. The clonotype comes from a person aged 35 to 50 with lung adenocarcinoma. CDR3 loop: CASSVEGLVTDTQYF. In nucleotides, the CDR3 is TGTGCCAGCAGCGTAGAAGGACTAGTGACAGATACGCAGTATTTT.